This T cell receptor beta chain was retrieved from a study of metastatic and nonmetastatic thyroid tumors. Overall study: Blood and tumor or nodule tissue repertoires from malignant and benign thyroid patients were compared.

Before thyroid surgery, none of the patients had received any treatment. Findings and caveats of the study: Versus benign nodules, malignant thyroid tumors reportedly had significantly higher TCR beta diversity, in blood and tumor.

This clone was observed at least ten times. The target antigen is unknown. Original analysis: Clinicopathological groups of papillary thyroid cancer showed CDR3 differences that were used to build a distant-metastasis classifier. TCRdb reprocessed the PCR reads using MiXCR. TCRdb, not the authors, supplied the V and J calls. The sample lists 75,000 to 100,000 clones, 10% to 15% occurring once. The sequence was obtained from a female donor with papillary thyroid cancer or a benign thyroid nodule (not recorded which). Some clones in this sample may be carry-over from other donors' samples. The material sequenced was blood.

CDR3 nucleotide sequence: TGTGCCAGCAGCTTTTCCAAGGGACCCCAGCAGTTCTTC. Protein product: CASSFSKGPQQFF. This chain links TRBV7-2 with TRBJ2-1; D is tentatively TRBD1 or TRBD2 (5 bases each). Trimming took off 3 bases at V and 11 bases at J, with 14 bases between the two ends. CDR1 is SGHTA and CDR2 is FQGNSA in the germline V gene. The CDR3 is made up of 13 amino acids.